This T cell receptor beta chain was retrieved from a study of CD4 T cells in relation to SARS-CoV-2 and coronaviruses. Before the COVID-19 pandemic, during about 2011-2019, CD4+ T cells were taken from unexposed donors. After around nine days of culture, CD4+ T cells were isolated. On days 3 and 7, cultures got half fresh IL-2 medium. Produced via immunoSEQ multiplex PCR; TCRdb's table is partial and in-frame only. Of about 16,000 clones listed, 70% to 80% were seen once; the top ten hold around 9.7%. The CDR3 extends over 13 amino acids. V shed 5 bases and J shed 4 bases, with 11 bases lying between them. The germline V gene encodes CDR1 SGHTA and CDR2 FQGNSA. For this clone: The target antigen is unknown.

The source material was CD4+ T cells from PBMCs, cultured in vitro. The rearrangement joins TRBV7-2 to TRBJ1-2; D is unresolved. This TCR was recovered from a human donor in good health. CDR3 in amino acids: CASSAWESYGYTF. In DNA, the CDR3 is TGTGCCAGCAGCGCTTGGGAATCCTATGGCTACACCTTC. Complete variable domain (other parts from reference TRBV7-2 and TRBJ1-2): GAGVSQSPSNKVTEKGKDVELRCDPISGHTALYWYRQSLGQGLEFLIYFQGNSAPDKSGLPSDRFSAERTGGSVSTLTIQRTQQEDSAVYLCASSAWESYGYTFGSGTRLTVV.